A selection of T cell receptor beta chains follows, all from one sample in a study of PD-1 blockade in mismatch repair-deficient tumors. TCRdb's copy holds only in-frame clones and misses some; the assay was immunoSEQ multiplex PCR. The data hold 95,000 to 150,000 clones, with around 87% observed a single time. The sequences come from peripheral blood, collected 44 weeks after starting pembrolizumab. These receptors were collected from an adult with mismatch repair-deficient cancer. CDR3s include the opening cysteine and the closing phenylalanine or tryptophan. A D gene is named only where the DNA matches it firmly. Expanded clones get a size class; other rows say once, few or many, or leave the size out.

>NA|TRBJ2-1|NA|TRBV2
TGTGCCAGCAGTGATTTATGGGTGGACCCCGAGAATGAGCAGTTCTTC
CASSDLWVDPENEQFF
>NA|TRBJ2-7|NA|TRBV6-5
TGTGCCAGCAGACAGGGTTACGAGCAGTACTTC
CASRQGYEQYF
>NA|TRBJ2-7|NA|TRBV6-6
TGTGCCAGCAGGCCTGGGGGGACAGCCCACTACGAGCAGTACTTC
CASRPGGTAHYEQYF
>NA|TRBJ2-3|NA|TRBV29-1
TGCAGCGTTGAGTGGGGTAAGGCAGATACGCAGTATTTT
CSVEWGKADTQYF
>NA|TRBJ1-2|NA|TRBV4-3
TGCGCCAGCAGCCACCTCTTAGGGCGGGGGAATAACTATGGCTACACCTTC
CASSHLLGRGNNYGYTF
>TRBD2|TRBJ2-7|NA|TRBV5-1
TGCGCCAGCAGCTTTGGGGGGGAGGGCGAGCAGTACTTC
CASSFGGEGEQYF
>TRBD2|TRBJ2-7|NA|TRBV7-3
TGTGCCAGCAGCCTCGTAGCGGGAGAGACTTACGAGCAGTACTTC
CASSLVAGETYEQYF
>TRBD1|TRBJ1-2|NA|TRBV7-9
TGTGCCAGCAGCTTAGGGGACAGGGCCGCCTATGGCTACACCTTC
CASSLGDRAAYGYTF
>NA|TRBJ1-2|NA|TRBV2
TGTGCCAGCACCCGGGGTTGGAATGGCTACACCTTC
CASTRGWNGYTF
>NA|TRBJ2-7|NA|TRBV28
TGTGCCAGCCGTCGGACGGGCGCCTACGAGCAGTACTTC
CASRRTGAYEQYF
>NA|TRBJ2-1|NA|TRBV27
TGTGCCAGCAGTACAGACAGTGATGTAGGGTACAATGAGCAGTTCTTC
CASSTDSDVGYNEQFF
>NA|TRBJ2-1|NA|TRBV11-2
TGTGCCAGCAGCCTCTTCGAGGGGTCCTACAATGAGCAGTTCTTC
CASSLFEGSYNEQFF
>NA|TRBJ2-7|NA|TRBV29-1
TGCAGCGTTGCCACTCAACGGTTCTCCTACGAGCAGTACTTC
CSVATQRFSYEQYF
>NA|TRBJ2-7|NA|TRBV7-2
TGTGCCAGCAGCTTAGCAGGGCTTTCCTACGAGCAGTACTTC
CASSLAGLSYEQYF
>NA|TRBJ2-4|NA|TRBV4-3
TGCGCCAGCAGCCAGAGATTGTTAGCCAAAAACATTCAGTACTTC
CASSQRLLAKNIQYF
>NA|TRBJ1-1|once|TRBV7-8
TGTGCCAGCAGCTTAGGGTTAGGGGGCACTGAAGCTTTCTTT
CASSLGLGGTEAFF
>TRBD2|TRBJ2-1|NA|TRBV30
TGTGCCTGGAGGGGGCTAGCGGGAAGGAGCTCCTACAATGAGCAGTTCTTC
CAWRGLAGRSSYNEQFF
>NA|TRBJ1-2|NA|TRBV10-2
TGCGCCAGCAGTGAGTCAAGTTTCTATGGCTACACCTTC
CASSESSFYGYTF
>NA|TRBJ2-7|NA|TRBV13
TGTGCCAGCAGCTTGTGGAATTTTGAGCAGTACTTC
CASSLWNFEQYF
>TRBD2|TRBJ2-1|NA|TRBV4-3
TGCGCCAGCAGCCAACTAGCGGGATCCTACAATGAGCAGTTCTTC
CASSQLAGSYNEQFF
>TRBD1|TRBJ1-1|NA|TRBV30
TGTGCCGGAGACCAGGGGGTATGGACTGAAGCTTTCTTT
CAGDQGVWTEAFF
>NA|TRBJ2-4|once|TRBV5-6
TGTGCCAGCTGCCTAGGGTCAGCCAAAAACATTCAGTACTTC
CASCLGSAKNIQYF
>TRBD1|TRBJ2-2|NA|TRBV6-1
TGTGCCAGCGGTGACAGGGGGCAAGGCGGGGAGCTGTTTTTT
CASGDRGQGGELFF
>NA|TRBJ2-3|NA|TRBV5-1
TGCGCCAGCAGCTTGCAAGGTAGCAGGGGCACAGATACGCAGTATTTT
CASSLQGSRGTDTQYF
>NA|TRBJ1-4|NA|TRBV29-1
TGCAGCACAAGGGACTCAGGGCGCGAAAAACTGTTTTTT
CSTRDSGREKLFF
>NA|TRBJ2-3|NA|TRBV9
TGTGCCAGCAGCGTTGGAGATACGCAGTATTTT
CASSVGDTQYF
>NA|TRBJ1-5|once|TRBV4-2
TGTGCCAGCAGCCAAGAGGCAGGGTCACAGCCCCAGCATTTT
CASSQEAGSQPQHF
>NA|TRBJ2-2|NA|TRBV10-3
TGTGCCATCAGTGTCGGGGGGCTTGGCGGGGAGCTGTTTTTT
CAISVGGLGGELFF
>NA|TRBJ1-5|NA|TRBV10-3
TGTGCCATCAGTGAGTCTGCAGGTAGGGGCAATCAGCCCCAGCATTTT
CAISESAGRGNQPQHF
>NA|TRBJ1-4|NA|TRBV7-2
TGTGCCAGCAGCTTAGGTCTCTCCCCCCGCCGAGAAAAACTGTTTTTT
CASSLGLSPRREKLFF
>NA|TRBJ2-7|NA|TRBV4-1
TGCGCCAGCAGCCACCCGGGACGGACCTCCTACGAGCAGTACTTC
CASSHPGRTSYEQYF
>TRBD2|TRBJ2-7|NA|TRBV5-1
TGCGCCAGCAGGGTCGGGGCGGGAGGGGACGAGCAGTACTTC
CASRVGAGGDEQYF
>TRBD1|TRBJ2-5|NA|TRBV14
TGTGCCAGCAGCCAAGGGACATGGACAGGGGGCGGGGAGACCCAGTACTTC
CASSQGTWTGGGETQYF
>TRBD1|TRBJ1-5|NA|TRBV4-2
TGTGCCAGCAGCCGAGAATGGGGACAGGGGAGTCAGCCCCAGCATTTT
CASSREWGQGSQPQHF
>TRBD2|TRBJ2-5|NA|TRBV7-6
TGTGCCAGCAGCTTAGGCGGGAGAGAGACCCAGTACTTC
CASSLGGRETQYF
>NA|TRBJ2-5|once|TRBV18
TGTGCCAGCTCACCAGATGTGACCCAGTACTTC
CASSPDVTQYF
>TRBD2|TRBJ2-7|NA|TRBV11-2
TGTGCCAGCAGCTTAGGACTAGCGGGAGGGTTCGAGCAGTACTTC
CASSLGLAGGFEQYF
>TRBD2|TRBJ2-5|NA|TRBV6-5
TGTGCCAGCAGTTACTCCGAGACGCTAGCGGAAGAGACCCAGTACTTC
CASSYSETLAEETQYF
>NA|TRBJ2-7|NA|TRBV30
TGTGCCATGAGACGGAGCTCCTACGAGCAGTACTTC
CAMRRSSYEQYF
>NA|TRBJ2-5|NA|TRBV18
TGTGCCAGCTCTTCAGGTGAACAAGAGACCCAGTACTTC
CASSSGEQETQYF
>NA|TRBJ2-1|NA|TRBV14
TGTGCCAGCAGCCACCAAATGCGGGACAATGAGCAGTTCTTC
CASSHQMRDNEQFF
>TRBD2|TRBJ2-1|NA|TRBV10-2
TGCGCCAGCAGTATCGGGGAGGGCCGAGTGAATGAGCAGTTCTTC
CASSIGEGRVNEQFF
>NA|TRBJ2-2|NA|TRBV6-5
TGTGCCAGCAGACGGTCACGCACCGGGGAGCTGTTTTTT
CASRRSRTGELFF
>NA|TRBJ1-1|NA|TRBV21-1
TGTGCCAGCAGCGAAGGGGACCCCTGGTACCCTTCCAACACTGAAGCTTTCTTT
CASSEGDPWYPSNTEAFF
>NA|TRBJ2-1|NA|TRBV11-2
TGTGCCAGCAGCTTCAACTCCTATGACAATGAGCAGTTCTTC
CASSFNSYDNEQFF
>TRBD2|TRBJ2-7|NA|TRBV2
TGTGCCAGCAAGCAGGGACTAGATTCTGGGAGGTACGAGCAGTACTTC
CASKQGLDSGRYEQYF
>NA|TRBJ2-3|NA|TRBV2
TGTGCCAGCAGTGGGGGACGCGGACTCGTCGGGCTGGGAGATACGCAGTATTTT
CASSGGRGLVGLGDTQYF
>NA|TRBJ2-7|NA|TRBV5-4
TGTGCCAGCAGCGATCCCCAAAGCGGTCCTCTCATAGAGCAGTACTTC
CASSDPQSGPLIEQYF
>NA|TRBJ1-2|NA|TRBV13
TGTGCCAGCAGCCCCCTGACAGGCTATGGCTACACCTTC
CASSPLTGYGYTF
>NA|TRBJ2-5|NA|TRBV20-1
TGCAGTGCAGGGTGGGGAGAGACCCAGTACTTC
CSAGWGETQYF
>NA|TRBJ2-3|NA|TRBV30
TGTGCCTGGCATGGTCGCGGGACGGATACGCAGTATTTT
CAWHGRGTDTQYF
>NA|TRBJ2-5|NA|TRBV6-5
TGTGCCAGCAGTTACTCCCCCATGAGGGACGAGACCCAGTACTTC
CASSYSPMRDETQYF
>NA|TRBJ2-7|once|TRBV5-8
TGTGCCAGCAGCCTCGGATACTACGAGCAGTACTTC
CASSLGYYEQYF
>NA|TRBJ2-7|once|TRBV7-8
TGTGCCAGCAGCTTAGGATCCGCAGGGATCGAGCAGTACTTC
CASSLGSAGIEQYF
>NA|TRBJ2-7|NA|TRBV16
TGTGCCAGCAGCGCCGAGAGGGCCCAAGACCCCTACGAGCAGTACTTC
CASSAERAQDPYEQYF
>NA|TRBJ2-3|NA|TRBV6-5
TGTGCCAGCAGTTGGGGAACCGCAGATACGCAGTATTTT
CASSWGTADTQYF
>TRBD2|TRBJ2-1|NA|TRBV7-6
TGTGCCAGCAGCTTATTGGTGCCGGCGGGAGGGCCTCCGAGCTCCTACAATGAGCAGTTCTTC
CASSLLVPAGGPPSSYNEQFF